The next 9 T cell receptor beta chains were all read from a single sample in a study of blood T cells in healthy people across ages. A second PCR of about 7 to 11 cycles used a sample-barcoded 5' primer and a J-beta primer mix. TCRdb itself ran the 5' RACE reads through MiXCR, one entry per CDR3 protein. The table lists about 1.8 million distinct CDR3 sequences, around 48% of them singletons. The sequenced material came from blood. The receptors were sampled from a woman aged 40 to 50 in good health.

The rearrangement uses TRBV7-2 and TRBJ2-5, with D unclear. Germline loops: CDR1 SGHTA, CDR2 FQGNSA. This CDR3 is built from 15 residues. Trimming pared 4 bases from V and 2 bases from J, leaving 14 bases between. CDR3 in DNA: TGTGCCAGCAGCTCACGACGGCTGGATCAAGAGACCCAGTACTTC. Protein product: CASSSRRLDQETQYF.

The rearrangement links TRBV4-2 to TRBJ2-1; 9 bases match TRBD2. The trim removed 3 bases at V and 2 bases at J, leaving 5 bases unmatched. The CDR3 extends over 16 amino acids. The germline V gene has CDR1 LGHNA and CDR2 YNFKEQ. This chain's CDR3 is CASSQVSGGPYNEQFF. CDR3 DNA sequence: TGTGCCAGCAGCCAGGTTAGCGGGGGCCCCTACAATGAGCAGTTCTTC.

This chain joins TRBV7-6 and TRBJ2-5; possibly TRBD2 for D (7 bases). V was shortened by 5 bases and J by 3 bases, with 16 bases between the two germline ends. The CDR3 totals 15 residues. Germline V gene sequence: CDR1 SGHVS, CDR2 FNYEAQ. Written as DNA, the CDR3 is TGTGCCAGCAGCAGGGAGGGGGGTGGAGAAGAGACCCAGTACTTC. This sequence encodes CASSREGGGEETQYF. Looking up the rest from reference TRBV7-6 and TRBJ2-5 gives the full variable domain: GAGVSQSPRYKVTKRGQDVALRCDPISGHVSLYWYRQALGQGPEFLTYFNYEAQQDKSGLPNDRFSAERPEGSISTLTIQRTEQRDSAMYRCASSREGGGEETQYFGPGTRLLVL.

This clonotype was picked up a small number of times. V usage is TRBV20-1 and J usage is TRBJ1-2, with D possibly matching TRBD1 (5 bases). The V end lost 5 bases, the J end lost 8 bases, and 27 bases lay between the germline ends. Germline lookup yields CDR1 DFQATT and CDR2 SNEGSKA (reference sequence). The CDR3 runs 16 residues. The CDR3 reads CSAPTEAGGGRSGYTF. CDR3 in DNA: TGCAGTGCTCCAACCGAAGCGGGGGGGGGTCGATCAGGCTACACCTTC.

J is TRBJ1-2 and V is TRBV5-1; no clear D gene. CDR3 length equals 13 residues. Trimming cost V 2 bases and J 4 bases, with 9 bases left between them. Looked up from germline, CDR1 is SGHRS and CDR2 is YFSETQ. The CDR3 nucleotides are TGCGCCAGCAGCTTAACAGTAACCTATGGCTACACCTTC. This gives the protein CASSLTVTYGYTF.

This clonotype was detected a few times. The chain joins TRBV27 to TRBJ2-3, with D maybe TRBD2 (7 bases). V lost 5 bases and J 0 bases, leaving 18 bases between the germline ends. The V gene's germline CDR1 is MNHEY and CDR2 SMNVEV (reference sequence). The CDR3 has 17 residues. The CDR3, as DNA: TGTGCCAGCAGTGCCCGCCGGGGGGCCCCCAGCACAGATACGCAGTATTTT. It yields the protein CASSARRGAPSTDTQYF.

The sample holds one count of this clonotype. The rearrangement uses TRBV25-1 and TRBJ1-1; D not certain. The length of the CDR3 is 15 residues. CDR1 is MGHDK, CDR2 SYGVNS, per germline. V was pared by 7 bases and J by 5 bases, with 20 bases between. The CDR3 here is CASIPRKGLETEAFF. The DNA for the CDR3 is TGTGCCAGCATCCCTCGGAAAGGGTTGGAAACTGAAGCTTTCTTT.

V is TRBV5-6 and J is TRBJ2-1, with D possibly called TRBD1 or TRBD2 (5 bases each). The CDR3 totals 15 residues. CDR1 is SGHDT, CDR2 YYEEEE, per germline. Trimming cost V 4 bases and J 0 bases, with 11 bases left between them. This chain's CDR3 is CASSRDVSSYNEQFF. DNA of the CDR3: TGTGCCAGCAGCCGGGACGTGAGCTCCTACAATGAGCAGTTCTTC.

The V and J genes are TRBV5-1 and TRBJ2-1; D possibly corresponds to TRBD2 (6 bases). The germline CDR1 and CDR2 sequences are SGHRS and YFSETQ. The CDR3 is 15 amino acids. The V end was cut by 2 bases, the J end by 10 bases, with 19 bases between. The CDR3 bases are TGCGCCAGCAGCTTACATACAGGTGGGGGGAAGGAGCAGTTCTTC. It translates to CASSLHTGGGKEQFF.